Sequencing of this T cell receptor beta chain was carried out in a study of blood T cell repertoires in COVID-19. Across the study: Sites across the United States, Italy and Spain contributed samples from acute and convalescent COVID-19. Nucleic acid was either cDNA or gDNA, and it came from T cells, B-cell-depleted T cells, or PBMCs.

Germline lookup yields CDR1 SNHLY and CDR2 FYNNEI. Trimming took 6 bases from V and 6 from J; bases not matched to a gene: 5. The CDR3 contains 15 residues. Original analysis: Counts of nucleated cells, estimated from reference gene primer amplification, were obtained. Sequencing was performed with immunoSEQ multiplex PCR; in TCRdb, only in-frame clones are kept and a portion is missing. The V and J calls and clone size were taken over from that table, and D and trimming were inferred from the DNA. The sample holds some 150,000 clones, approximately 86% seen once. Source material: peripheral blood. The chain joins TRBV2 to TRBJ1-6, with 10 bases fitting TRBD1. This TCR was sampled from an older woman who had recovered from COVID-19. The CDR3 region is CASRGTGVRNSPLHF. Written as DNA, the CDR3 is TGTGCCAGCAGGGGGACAGGGGTGCGTAATTCACCCCTCCACTTT.